These 12 T cell receptor beta chains came from one sample sequenced in a study of blood T cell repertoires in COVID-19. This table comes from immunoSEQ multiplex PCR, and its TCRdb copy is limited to in-frame clones, with some not included. The sample carries about 400,000 clones, 75% to 90% recorded once. The sample taken for sequencing was peripheral blood. These TCRs come from a woman between 25 and 40 years old with active or convalescent COVID-19.

The chain uses TRBV27 and TRBJ1-4; TRBD1 matches 7 bases. The CDR3 is 13 residues long. V dropped 8 bases and J dropped 6; count of bases not matched to a gene: 6. The V gene's germline CDR1 is MNHEY and CDR2 SMNVEV (reference sequence). The CDR3 region has the DNA TGTGCCAGCCGACAGGGCTCGCATGAAAAACTGTTTTTT. Its protein is CASRQGSHEKLFF.

The chain uses TRBV11-2 and TRBJ2-2; D might be TRBD2 (5 bases). CDR3 length: 15 residues. Germline lookup yields CDR1 SGHAT and CDR2 FQNNGV. V lost 1 base, J lost 5 bases, and 11 bases lay in between. The CDR3 reads CASSLGLTETGELFF. CDR3 DNA: TGTGCCAGCAGCTTAGGACTAACAGAAACCGGGGAGCTGTTTTTT.

The chain is built from TRBV6-4 and TRBJ2-3; TRBD1 matches at 8 bases. The CDR3 has 16 amino acids. CDR1 and CDR2 (germline): MRHNA, SNTAGT. Germline trimming cut 6 bases from V and 8 bases from J; bases unmatched to any gene: 16. Here the CDR3 reads CASSPVVQGARGTQYF. The CDR3 DNA is TGTGCCAGCAGCCCTGTCGTCCAGGGGGCCCGCGGTACGCAGTATTTT.

V is TRBV27 and J is TRBJ1-6; 7 positions agree with TRBD1. The V and J ends lost 5 bases and 10 bases, in that order; junction bases with no gene match: 8. Germline V gene sequence: CDR1 MNHEY, CDR2 SMNVEV (reference sequence). CDR3 length: 14 residues. DNA for the CDR3: TGTGCCAGCAGTAGCGGACAGGCCCTGTCACCCCTCCACTTT. This sequence encodes CASSSGQALSPLHF.

The chain recombines TRBV5-1 with TRBJ1-1; TRBD1 matches 7 bases. The germline gives CDR1 SGHRS, CDR2 YFSETQ. CDR3 length: 14 residues. V trimming: 4 bases; J trimming: 1 base; junction bases outside the gene matches: 4. The CDR3 protein is CASSIGTANTEAFF. CDR3 coding DNA: TGCGCCAGCAGCATCGGGACAGCGAACACTGAAGCTTTCTTT. The full variable domain, with the rest looked up from reference TRBV5-1 and TRBJ1-1, is KAGVTQTPRYLIKTRGQQVTLSCSPISGHRSVSWYQQTPGQGLQFLFEYFSETQRNKGNFPGRFSGRQFSNSRSEMNVSTLELGDSALYLCASSIGTANTEAFFGQGTRLTVV.

For this clone: Other DNA sequences within the sample encode an identical CDR3. The rearrangement links TRBV5-1 to TRBJ1-4; D remains ambiguous. The CDR3 loop spans 14 amino acids. The V and J ends lost 0 bases and 2 bases respectively, with 5 bases between them. The V gene's germline CDR1 is SGHRS and CDR2 YFSETQ. This chain's CDR3 is CASSLDGTNEKLFF. The DNA of the CDR3 is TGCGCCAGCAGCTTGGACGGGACTAATGAAAAACTGTTTTTT. The variable domain in full, completed from reference TRBV5-1 and TRBJ1-4, reads KAGVTQTPRYLIKTRGQQVTLSCSPISGHRSVSWYQQTPGQGLQFLFEYFSETQRNKGNFPGRFSGRQFSNSRSEMNVSTLELGDSALYLCASSLDGTNEKLFFGSGTQLSVL.

The V and J genes are TRBV4-1 and TRBJ2-2; 12 positions match TRBD2. Unmatched junction bases numbered 11, after V lost 8 bases and J lost 7 bases. This CDR3 is built from 16 residues. The germline gives CDR1 MGHRA, CDR2 YSYEKL. CDR3 protein: CASRGLAGKAGGELFF. The DNA for the CDR3 is TGCGCCAGCCGCGGACTAGCGGGGAAGGCGGGCGGGGAGCTGTTTTTT.

CDR3 in amino acids: CATSRKQGSGANVLTF. Written as DNA, the CDR3 is TGTGCCACCAGCAGAAAGCAGGGCTCTGGGGCCAACGTCCTGACTTTC. The rearrangement uses TRBV15 and TRBJ2-6, with a weak D call TRBD1 (5 bases). V shed 2 bases and J shed 0 bases, with 8 bases lying between them. Looked up from germline, CDR1 is LNHNV and CDR2 is YYDKDF (reference sequence). The length of the CDR3 is 16 residues.

V gene TRBV18 combines with J gene TRBJ1-1; TRBD1 aligns across 10 bases. This CDR3 has 15 amino acids. Germline V gene sequence: CDR1 KGHSH, CDR2 LQKENI. J lost 7 bases, V lost 3 bases, and 8 bases had no gene match. CDR3 DNA sequence: TGTGCCAGCTCACCCCGACAGGGGGCTAACGTTGAAGCTTTCTTT. As protein: CASSPRQGANVEAFF. The whole variable domain, remainder taken from reference TRBV18 and TRBJ1-1, is NAGVMQNPRHLVRRRGQEARLRCSPMKGHSHVYWYRQLPEEGLKFMVYLQKENIIDESGMPKERFSAEFPKEGPSILRIQQVVRGDSAAYFCASSPRQGANVEAFFGQGTRLTVV.

The rearrangement joins TRBV27 to TRBJ2-1; the match to TRBD1 covers 9 bases. Germline V CDR1 and CDR2: MNHEY, SMNVEV (reference sequence). The CDR3 covers 17 residues. V dropped 5 bases and J dropped 1; count of bases not matched to a gene: 9. The CDR3 region has the DNA TGTGCCAGCAGTCCTCCCGCCGGGACAGGGTCCTACAATGAGCAGTTCTTC. Translation: CASSPPAGTGSYNEQFF.

The genes are TRBV6-1 and TRBJ1-1; the D is unclear. Germline V gene sequence: CDR1 MNHNS, CDR2 SASEGT. V was clipped by 2 bases and J by 1 base, with 8 bases between them. This CDR3 is built from 14 residues. CDR3 nucleotides: TGTGCCAGCAGTGAATCGAACAAGAACACTGAAGCTTTCTTT. The encoded protein is CASSESNKNTEAFF.

This clone was observed a handful of times. The identical CDR3 is also encoded by other nucleotide sequences in the sample. V gene TRBV19 combines with J gene TRBJ1-1; a possible D gene is TRBD1 (5 bases). The V gene's germline CDR1 is LNHDA and CDR2 SQIVND (reference sequence). Trimming left V 3 bases short and J 4 bases short, with 12 bases between. The CDR3 totals 14 residues. The CDR3 spells CASSIQGFGTEAFF. The DNA for the CDR3 is TGTGCCAGTAGTATTCAGGGTTTCGGCACTGAAGCTTTCTTT.